The clone carrying this T cell receptor beta chain was seen only a few times. PCR was performed a second time for about 7 to 11 cycles using a sample-barcoded 5' primer and a J-beta primer mix. Each CDR3 protein gets one entry after TCRdb re-called the 5' RACE reads with MiXCR. The table lists about 1.4 million distinct CDR3 sequences, approximately 59% of them singletons, with over 6.5% in the top ten. The entry originates in a study of blood T cells in healthy people across ages. Looked up from germline, CDR1 is ENHRY and CDR2 is SYGVKD. V lost 0 bases and J lost 7, with 6 bases in between. This CDR3 spans 13 amino acids.

The chain combines TRBV10-3 with TRBJ1-4; D unresolved. The source is a man aged 18-30 years in good health. Input material: blood. In DNA form, the CDR3 reads TGTGCCATCAGTGAGTCGAGGATTGAAAAACTGTTTTTT. Encoded protein: CAISESRIEKLFF.